The text below deals with one TCR beta chain. The data were produced by immunoSEQ multiplex PCR, yet TCRdb's version contains in-frame clones alone and is incomplete. Seen here are 20,000 or so clones, roughly 73% observed once, and the top ten hold 20%. This entry is derived from a study of sequential checkpoint blockade in melanoma. Treatment noted: randomized to nivolumab then ipilimumab (arm A) or the reverse (arm B). The TCR comes from a human donor with melanoma. The sample here was CD8+ T cells sorted from blood (inferred from file names), taken from a patient given nivolumab and ipilimumab in sequence.

CDR3 amino acids: CASSLEVNTEAFF. CDR3 DNA: TGTGCCAGCAGCTTGGAGGTGAACACTGAAGCTTTCTTT. The V and J genes are TRBV6-5 and TRBJ1-1, with D hard to call. V was pared by 6 bases and J by 0 bases, with 8 bases between. The CDR3 spans 13 residues. CDR1 is MNHEY, CDR2 SVGAGI, per germline.